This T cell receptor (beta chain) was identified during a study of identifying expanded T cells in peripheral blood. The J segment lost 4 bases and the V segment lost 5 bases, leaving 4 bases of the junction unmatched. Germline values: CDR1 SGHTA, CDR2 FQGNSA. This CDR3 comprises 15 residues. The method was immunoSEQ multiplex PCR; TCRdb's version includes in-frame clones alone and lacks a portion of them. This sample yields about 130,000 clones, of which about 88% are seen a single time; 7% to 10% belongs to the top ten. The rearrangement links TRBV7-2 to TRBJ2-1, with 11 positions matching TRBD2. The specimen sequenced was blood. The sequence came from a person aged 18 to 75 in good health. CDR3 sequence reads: CASSPGTSGYNEQFF. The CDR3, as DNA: TGTGCCAGCAGCCCGGGGACTAGCGGATACAATGAGCAGTTCTTC.